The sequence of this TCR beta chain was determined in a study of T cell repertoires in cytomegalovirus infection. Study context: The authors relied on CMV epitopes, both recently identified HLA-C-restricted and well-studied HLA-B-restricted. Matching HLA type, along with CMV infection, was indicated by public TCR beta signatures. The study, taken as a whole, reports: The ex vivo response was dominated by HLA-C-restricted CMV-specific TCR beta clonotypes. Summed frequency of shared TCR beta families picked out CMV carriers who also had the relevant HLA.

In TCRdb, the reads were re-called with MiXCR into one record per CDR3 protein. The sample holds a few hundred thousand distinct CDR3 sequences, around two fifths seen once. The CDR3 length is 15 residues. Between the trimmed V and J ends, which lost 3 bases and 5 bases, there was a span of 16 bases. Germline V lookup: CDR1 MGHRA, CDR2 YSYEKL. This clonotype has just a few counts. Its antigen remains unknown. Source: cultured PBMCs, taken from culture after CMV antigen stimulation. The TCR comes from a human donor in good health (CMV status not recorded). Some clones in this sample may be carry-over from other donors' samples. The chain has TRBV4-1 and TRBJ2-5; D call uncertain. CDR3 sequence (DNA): TGCGCCAGCAGCCACACTAATCGACTGGAGGAGACCCAGTACTTC. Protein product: CASSHTNRLEETQYF.